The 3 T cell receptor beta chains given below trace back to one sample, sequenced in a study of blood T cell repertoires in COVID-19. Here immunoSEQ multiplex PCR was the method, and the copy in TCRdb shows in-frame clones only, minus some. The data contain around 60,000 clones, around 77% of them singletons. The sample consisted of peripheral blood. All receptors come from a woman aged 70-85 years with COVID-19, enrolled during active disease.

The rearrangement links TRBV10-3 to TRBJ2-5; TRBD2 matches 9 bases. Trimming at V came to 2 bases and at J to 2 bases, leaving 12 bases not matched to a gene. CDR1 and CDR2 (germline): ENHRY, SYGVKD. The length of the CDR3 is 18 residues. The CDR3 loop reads CAISEPSSGGQLQETQYF. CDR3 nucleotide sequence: TGTGCCATCAGTGAGCCGAGCAGCGGGGGGCAATTACAAGAGACCCAGTACTTC.

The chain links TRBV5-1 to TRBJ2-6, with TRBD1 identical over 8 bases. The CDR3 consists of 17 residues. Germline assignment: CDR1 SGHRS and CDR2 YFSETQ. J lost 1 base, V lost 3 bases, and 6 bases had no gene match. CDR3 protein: CASSSGQGPSGANVLTF. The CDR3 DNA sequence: TGCGCCAGCAGCTCAGGACAGGGACCGTCTGGGGCCAACGTCCTGACTTTC.

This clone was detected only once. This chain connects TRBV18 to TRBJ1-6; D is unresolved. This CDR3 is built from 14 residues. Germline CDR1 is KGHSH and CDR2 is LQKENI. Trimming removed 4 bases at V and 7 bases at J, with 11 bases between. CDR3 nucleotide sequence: TGTGCCAGCTCACTCCAATCTCGGAATTCACCCCTCCACTTT. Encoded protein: CASSLQSRNSPLHF.